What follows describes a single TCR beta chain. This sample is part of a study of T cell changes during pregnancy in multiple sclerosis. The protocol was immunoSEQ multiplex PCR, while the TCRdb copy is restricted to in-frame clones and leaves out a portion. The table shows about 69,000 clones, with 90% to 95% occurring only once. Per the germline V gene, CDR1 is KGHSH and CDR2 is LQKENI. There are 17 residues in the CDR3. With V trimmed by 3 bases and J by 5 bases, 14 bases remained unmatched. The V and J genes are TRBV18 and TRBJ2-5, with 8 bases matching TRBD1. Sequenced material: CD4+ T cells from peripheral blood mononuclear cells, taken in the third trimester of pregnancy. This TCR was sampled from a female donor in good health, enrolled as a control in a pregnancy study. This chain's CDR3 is CASSPRIQGGSEETQYF. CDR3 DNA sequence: TGTGCCAGCTCACCGCGGATACAGGGGGGAAGTGAGGAGACCCAGTACTTC.